The source of this TCR beta chain is a study of monozygotic twins with inflammatory bowel disease. In the case of this clonotype: Its cognate antigen is unknown.

Study-wide results and limits: Healthy co-twins, by inverse Simpson, had higher TCRbeta diversity than their siblings with IBD.

TCRdb reprocessed the 5' RACE reads and stores each CDR3 protein as one record, lacking DNA. This repertoire comprises tens of thousands of distinct CDR3 sequences; its ten largest clones make up just under 7.5%. The material sequenced was blood. The receptor comes from a human donor with ulcerative colitis or Crohn's disease, or a healthy co-twin of an affected twin (not recorded which).

CDR3 amino acids: CASSLKGGTSSSYNEQFF. The chain carries TRBV11-1 and TRBJ2-1; TCRdb proposes TRBD1, but this gene call is untestable without DNA. Germline V gene sequence: CDR1 SGHAT, CDR2 FQDESV (reference sequence). CDR3 size: 18 residues. The full variable domain, in which reference TRBV11-1 and TRBJ2-1 provide the parts outside the CDR3, is EAEVAQSPRYKITEKSQAVAFWCDPISGHATLYWYRQILGQGPELLVQFQDESVVDDSQLPKDRFSAERLKGVDSTLKIQPAELGDSAMYLCASSLKGGTSSSYNEQFFGPGTRLTVL.